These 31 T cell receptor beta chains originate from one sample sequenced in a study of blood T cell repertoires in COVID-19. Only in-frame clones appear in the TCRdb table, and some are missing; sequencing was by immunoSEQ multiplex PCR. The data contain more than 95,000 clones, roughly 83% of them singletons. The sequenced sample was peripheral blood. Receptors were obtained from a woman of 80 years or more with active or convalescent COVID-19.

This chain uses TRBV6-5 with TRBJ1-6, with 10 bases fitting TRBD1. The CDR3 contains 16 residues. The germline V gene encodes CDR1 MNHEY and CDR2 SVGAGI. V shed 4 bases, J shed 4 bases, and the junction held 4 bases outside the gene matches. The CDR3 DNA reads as TGTGCCAGCAGTTCCCGGGACAGGGGATATAATTCACCCCTCCACTTT. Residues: CASSSRDRGYNSPLHF.

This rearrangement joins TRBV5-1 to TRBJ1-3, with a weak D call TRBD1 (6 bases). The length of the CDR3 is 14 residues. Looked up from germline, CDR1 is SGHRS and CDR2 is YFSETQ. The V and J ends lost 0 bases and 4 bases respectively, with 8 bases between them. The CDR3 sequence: CASSLEQGGNTIYF. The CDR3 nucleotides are TGCGCCAGCAGCTTGGAACAGGGAGGAAACACCATATATTTT.

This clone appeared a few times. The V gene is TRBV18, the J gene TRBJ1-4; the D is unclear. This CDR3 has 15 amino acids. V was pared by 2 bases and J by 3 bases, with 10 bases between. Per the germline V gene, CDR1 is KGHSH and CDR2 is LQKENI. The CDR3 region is CASSPIEGPNEKLFF. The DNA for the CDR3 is TGTGCCAGCTCACCAATTGAGGGTCCTAATGAAAAACTGTTTTTT. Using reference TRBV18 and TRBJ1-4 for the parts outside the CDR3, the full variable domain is NAGVMQNPRHLVRRRGQEARLRCSPMKGHSHVYWYRQLPEEGLKFMVYLQKENIIDESGMPKERFSAEFPKEGPSILRIQQVVRGDSAAYFCASSPIEGPNEKLFFGSGTQLSVL.

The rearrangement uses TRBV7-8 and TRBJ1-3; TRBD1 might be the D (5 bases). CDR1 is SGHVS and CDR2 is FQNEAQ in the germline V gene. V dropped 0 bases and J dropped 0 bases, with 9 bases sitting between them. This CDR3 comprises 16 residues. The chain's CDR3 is CASSLAGGGSGNTIYF. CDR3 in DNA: TGTGCCAGCAGCTTAGCGGGCGGGGGCTCTGGAAACACCATATATTTT.

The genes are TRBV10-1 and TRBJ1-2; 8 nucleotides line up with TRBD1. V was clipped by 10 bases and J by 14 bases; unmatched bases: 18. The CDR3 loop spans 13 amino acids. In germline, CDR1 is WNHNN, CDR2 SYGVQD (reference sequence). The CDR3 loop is CATTLGQGLFQTF. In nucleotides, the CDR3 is TGCGCCACCACCTTAGGACAGGGTCTATTTCAAACCTTC.

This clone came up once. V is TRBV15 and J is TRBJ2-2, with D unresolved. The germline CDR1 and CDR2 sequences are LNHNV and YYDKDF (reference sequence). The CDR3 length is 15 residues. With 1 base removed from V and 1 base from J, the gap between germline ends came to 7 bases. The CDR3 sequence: CATSRGGENTGELFF. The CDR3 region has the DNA TGTGCCACCAGCAGAGGCGGCGAGAACACCGGGGAGCTGTTTTTT.

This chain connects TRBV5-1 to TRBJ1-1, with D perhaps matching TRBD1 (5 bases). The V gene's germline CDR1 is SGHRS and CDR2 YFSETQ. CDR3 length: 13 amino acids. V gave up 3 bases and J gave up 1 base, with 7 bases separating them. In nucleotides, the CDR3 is TGCGCCAGCAGCTATCAGGGGAACACTGAAGCTTTCTTT. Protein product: CASSYQGNTEAFF.

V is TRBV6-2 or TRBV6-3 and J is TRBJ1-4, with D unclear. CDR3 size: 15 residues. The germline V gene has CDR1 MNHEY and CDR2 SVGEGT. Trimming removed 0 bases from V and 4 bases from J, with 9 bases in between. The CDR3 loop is CASSYSRLLNEKLFF. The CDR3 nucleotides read TGTGCCAGCAGTTACTCGCGGCTGCTTAATGAAAAACTGTTTTTT.

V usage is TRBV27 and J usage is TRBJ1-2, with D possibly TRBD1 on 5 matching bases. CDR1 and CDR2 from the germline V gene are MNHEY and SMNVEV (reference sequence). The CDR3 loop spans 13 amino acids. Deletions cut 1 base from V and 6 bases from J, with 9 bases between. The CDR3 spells CASSLLRGDGYTF. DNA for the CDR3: TGTGCCAGCAGTTTATTACGGGGGGATGGCTACACCTTC.

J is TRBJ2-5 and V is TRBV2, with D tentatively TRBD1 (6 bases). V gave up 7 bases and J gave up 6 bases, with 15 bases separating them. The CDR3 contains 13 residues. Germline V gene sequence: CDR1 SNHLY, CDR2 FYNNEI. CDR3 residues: CASKLGGLKTQYF. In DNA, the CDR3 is TGTGCCAGCAAGCTTGGGGGCCTGAAGACCCAGTACTTC.

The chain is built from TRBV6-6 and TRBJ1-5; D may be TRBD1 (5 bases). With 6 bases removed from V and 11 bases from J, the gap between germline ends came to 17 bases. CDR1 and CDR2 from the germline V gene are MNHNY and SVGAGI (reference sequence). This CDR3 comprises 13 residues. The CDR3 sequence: CASRLGRGVAQHF. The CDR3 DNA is TGTGCCAGCAGATTAGGGAGGGGCGTGGCCCAGCATTTT.

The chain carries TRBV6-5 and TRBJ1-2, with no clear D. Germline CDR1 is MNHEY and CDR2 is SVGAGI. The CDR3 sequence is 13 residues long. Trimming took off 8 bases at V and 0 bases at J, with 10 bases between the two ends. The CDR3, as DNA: TGTGCCAGCGTTGGAGCATCTAACTATGGCTACACCTTC. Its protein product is CASVGASNYGYTF.

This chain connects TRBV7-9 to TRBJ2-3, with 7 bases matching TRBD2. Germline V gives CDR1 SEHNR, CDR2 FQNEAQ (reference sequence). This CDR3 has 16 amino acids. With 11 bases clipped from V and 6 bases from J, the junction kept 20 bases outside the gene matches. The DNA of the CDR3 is TGTGCCGGAGGGTCTAGCGGTGCGGGGGTTTCGGATACGCAGTATTTT. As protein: CAGGSSGAGVSDTQYF.

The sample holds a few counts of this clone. As DNA, the CDR3 is TGTGCCAGCTCATCCTACAGGGACCCCTACGAGCAGTACTTC. Translating it yields CASSSYRDPYEQYF. The chain links TRBV18 to TRBJ2-7, with TRBD1 as a possible D gene (6 bases). Germline V CDR1 and CDR2: KGHSH, LQKENI. The CDR3 spans 14 residues. V was cut by 5 bases and J by 2 bases, with 13 bases left in between.

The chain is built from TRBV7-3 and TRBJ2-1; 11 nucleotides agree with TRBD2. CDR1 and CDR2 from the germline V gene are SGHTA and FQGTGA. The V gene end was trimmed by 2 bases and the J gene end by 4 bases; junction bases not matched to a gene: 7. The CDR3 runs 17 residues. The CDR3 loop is CASSLLTSGSKYNEQFF. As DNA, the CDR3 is TGTGCCAGCAGCTTATTAACTAGCGGGAGTAAGTACAATGAGCAGTTCTTC.

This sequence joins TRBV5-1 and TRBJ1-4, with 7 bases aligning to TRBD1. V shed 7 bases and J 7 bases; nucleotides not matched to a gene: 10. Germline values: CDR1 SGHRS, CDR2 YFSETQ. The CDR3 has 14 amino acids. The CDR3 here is CASASTRDSEKLFF. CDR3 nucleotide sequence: TGCGCCAGCGCTTCTACTCGGGACAGTGAAAAACTGTTTTTT.

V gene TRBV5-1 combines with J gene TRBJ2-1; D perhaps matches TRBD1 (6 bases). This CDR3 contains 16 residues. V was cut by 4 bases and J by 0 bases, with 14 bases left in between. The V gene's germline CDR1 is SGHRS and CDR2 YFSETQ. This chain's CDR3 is CASSPEGGGSYNEQFF. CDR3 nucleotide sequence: TGCGCCAGCAGCCCTGAAGGGGGTGGCTCCTACAATGAGCAGTTCTTC.

CDR3 amino acids: CASSLGPLPNQPQHF. DNA of the CDR3: TGTGCCAGCAGCTTGGGTCCCCTACCTAATCAGCCCCAGCATTTT. The chain has TRBV5-6 and TRBJ1-5; no clear D. Germline lookup yields CDR1 SGHDT and CDR2 YYEEEE. Deletions cut 0 bases from V and 4 bases from J, with 11 bases between. CDR3 length equals 15 residues. Full variable domain (missing parts from reference TRBV5-6 and TRBJ1-5): DAGVTQSPTHLIKTRGQQVTLRCSPKSGHDTVSWYQQALGQGPQFIFQYYEEEERQRGNFPDRFSGHQFPNYSSELNVNALLLGDSALYLCASSLGPLPNQPQHFGDGTRLSIL.

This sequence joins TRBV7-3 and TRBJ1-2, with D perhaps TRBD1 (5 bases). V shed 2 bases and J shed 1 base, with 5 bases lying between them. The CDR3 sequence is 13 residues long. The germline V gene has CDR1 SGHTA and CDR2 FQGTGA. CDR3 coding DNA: TGTGCCAGCAGCTTAGGACATAACTATGGCTACACCTTC. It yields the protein CASSLGHNYGYTF. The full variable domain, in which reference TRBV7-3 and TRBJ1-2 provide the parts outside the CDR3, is GAGVSQTPSNKVTEKGKYVELRCDPISGHTALYWYRQSLGQGPEFLIYFQGTGAADDSGLPNDRFFAVRPEGSVSTLKIQRTERGDSAVYLCASSLGHNYGYTFGSGTRLTVV.

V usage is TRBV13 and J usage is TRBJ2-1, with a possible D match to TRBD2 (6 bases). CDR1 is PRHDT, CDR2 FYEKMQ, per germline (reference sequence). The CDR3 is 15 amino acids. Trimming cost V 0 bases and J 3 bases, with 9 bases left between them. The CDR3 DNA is TGTGCCAGCAGCTTAGGCGCGACTAGCTACAATGAGCAGTTCTTC. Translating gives CASSLGATSYNEQFF.

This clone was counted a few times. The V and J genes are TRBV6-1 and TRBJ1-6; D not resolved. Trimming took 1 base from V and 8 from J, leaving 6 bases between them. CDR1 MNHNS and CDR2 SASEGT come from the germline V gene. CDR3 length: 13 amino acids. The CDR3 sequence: CASSEVPDSPLHF. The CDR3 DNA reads TGTGCCAGCAGTGAAGTTCCAGATTCACCCCTCCACTTT.

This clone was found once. CDR3 DNA: TGCAGCGTTGAAGGCGGGTTAAGGACTGAAGCTTTCTTT. Translation: CSVEGGLRTEAFF. The chain employs TRBV29-1 and TRBJ1-1; no clear D. Trimming pared 1 base from V and 5 bases from J, leaving 11 bases between. The germline CDR1 and CDR2 sequences are SQVTM and ANQGSEA. The CDR3 runs 13 residues.

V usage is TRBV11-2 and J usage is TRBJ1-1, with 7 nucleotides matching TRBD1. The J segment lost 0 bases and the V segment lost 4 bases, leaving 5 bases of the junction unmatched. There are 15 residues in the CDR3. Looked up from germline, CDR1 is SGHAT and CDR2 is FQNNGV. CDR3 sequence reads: CASSSGQYMNTEAFF. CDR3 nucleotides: TGTGCCAGCAGCTCGGGACAGTACATGAACACTGAAGCTTTCTTT.

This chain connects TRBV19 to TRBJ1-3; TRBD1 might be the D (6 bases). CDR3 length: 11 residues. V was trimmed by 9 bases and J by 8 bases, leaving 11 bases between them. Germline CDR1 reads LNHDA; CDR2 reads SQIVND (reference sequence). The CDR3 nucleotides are TGTGCCAGCTCGAACAGGGACACCATATATTTT. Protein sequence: CASSNRDTIYF.

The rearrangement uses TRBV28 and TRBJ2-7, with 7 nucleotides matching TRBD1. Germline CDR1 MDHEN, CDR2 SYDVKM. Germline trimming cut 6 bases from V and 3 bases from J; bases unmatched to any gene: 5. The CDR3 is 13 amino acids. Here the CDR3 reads CASRPPGGYEQYF. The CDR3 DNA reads TGTGCCAGCAGGCCACCAGGGGGCTACGAGCAGTACTTC.

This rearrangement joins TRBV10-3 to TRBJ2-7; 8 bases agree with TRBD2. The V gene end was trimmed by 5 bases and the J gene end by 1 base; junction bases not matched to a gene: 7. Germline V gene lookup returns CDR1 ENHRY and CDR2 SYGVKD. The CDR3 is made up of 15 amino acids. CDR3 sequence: CAISRGGDTSYEQYF. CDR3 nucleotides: TGTGCCATCAGTCGGGGGGGCGACACTTCCTACGAGCAGTACTTC.

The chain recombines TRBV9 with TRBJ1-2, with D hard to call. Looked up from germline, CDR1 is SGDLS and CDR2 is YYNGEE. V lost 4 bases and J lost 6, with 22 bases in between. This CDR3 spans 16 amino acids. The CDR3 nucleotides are TGTGCCAGCAGCCCTTGGGCTGCCCCCTCCCATAATGGCTACACCTTC. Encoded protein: CASSPWAAPSHNGYTF. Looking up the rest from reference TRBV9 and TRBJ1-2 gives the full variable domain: DSGVTQTPKHLITATGQRVTLRCSPRSGDLSVYWYQQSLDQGLQFLIQYYNGEERAKGNILERFSAQQFPDLHSELNLSSLELGDSALYFCASSPWAAPSHNGYTFGSGTRLTVV.

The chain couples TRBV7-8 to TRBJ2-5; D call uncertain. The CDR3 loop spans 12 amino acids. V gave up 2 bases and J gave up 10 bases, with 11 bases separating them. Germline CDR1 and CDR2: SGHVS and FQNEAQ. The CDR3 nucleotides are TGTGCCAGCAGCTTAAATCACGTAGTCCAGTACTTC. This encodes CASSLNHVVQYF.

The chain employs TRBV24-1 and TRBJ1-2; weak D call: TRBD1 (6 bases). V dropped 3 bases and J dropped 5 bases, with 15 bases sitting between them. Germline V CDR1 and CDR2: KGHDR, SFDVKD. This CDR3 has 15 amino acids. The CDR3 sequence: CATSDPSGGAYGYTF. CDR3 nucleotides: TGTGCCACCAGTGATCCCTCCGGGGGGGCATATGGCTACACCTTC.

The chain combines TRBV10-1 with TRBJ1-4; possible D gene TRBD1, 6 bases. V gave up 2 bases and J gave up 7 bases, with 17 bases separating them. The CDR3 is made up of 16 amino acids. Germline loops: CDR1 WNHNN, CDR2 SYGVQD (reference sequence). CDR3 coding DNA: TGCGCCAGCAGTGAGGGGTACAGGGCCGTGGTTGAAAAACTGTTTTTT. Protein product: CASSEGYRAVVEKLFF.

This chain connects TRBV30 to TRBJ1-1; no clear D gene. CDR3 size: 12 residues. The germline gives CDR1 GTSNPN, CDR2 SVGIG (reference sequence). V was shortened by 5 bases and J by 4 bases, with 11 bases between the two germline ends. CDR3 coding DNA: TGTGCCTGGGACGCACGGGGCACTGAAGCTTTCTTT. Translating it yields CAWDARGTEAFF. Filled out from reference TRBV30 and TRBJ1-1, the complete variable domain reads SQTIHQWPATLVQPVGSPLSLECTVEGTSNPNLYWYRQAAGRGLQLLFYSVGIGQISSEVPQNLSASRPQDRQFILSSKKLLLSDSGFYLCAWDARGTEAFFGQGTRLTVV.